This T cell receptor beta chain was documented in a study of T cell repertoires in cytomegalovirus infection. Overall study results and limits: CMV-specific HLA-C-restricted TCR beta clonotypes dominated the ex vivo response.

Notes on this clonotype: Its antigen is not known.

Via MiXCR, TCRdb re-called the reads, giving one row per CDR3 protein. This table has approximately 910,000 distinct CDR3 sequences, around 30% appearing once. The source material was cultured CD8+ T cells from PBMCs, sampled from culture after CMV antigen stimulation. This sequence was found in a human donor in good health (CMV status not recorded). Some clones in this sample may be carry-over from other donors' samples.

CDR3 bases: TGCAGTGCTAGGAACGGAGACTCCTACGAGCAGTACTTC. It translates to CSARNGDSYEQYF. V and J are TRBV20-1 and TRBJ2-7; D unresolved. The germline V gene encodes CDR1 DFQATT and CDR2 SNEGSKA (reference sequence). This CDR3 has 13 residues. V lost 3 bases and J lost 0, with 9 bases in between.